This record covers a single T cell receptor (beta chain). The antigen remains unidentified. There are 15 residues in the CDR3. Germline values: CDR1 SNHLY, CDR2 FYNNEI. The trim removed 1 base at V and 7 bases at J, leaving 5 bases unmatched. Template material for amplifying TCR beta CDR3 regions consisted of RNA transcripts. TCR CDR3 underwent first-round RT-PCR with the HTBI primer set. TCRdb ran MiXCR on the multiplex PCR reads and lists one entry per CDR3 protein. The data hold approximately 300,000 distinct CDR3 sequences, with around a fifth observed a single time. This entry is derived from a study of T cells in Graves' hyperthyroidism and ophthalmopathy. Overall study results and limits: Among clonotypes expanded in thyroid above 0.001, most were also found in blood.

The chain recombines TRBV2 with TRBJ1-5; 9 bases map to TRBD1. Sample: blood. The receptor's source is a man aged 45-65 years with Graves' ophthalmopathy. In nucleotides, the CDR3 is TGTGCCAGCAGTGAAGGGGGGACAGGGAACCAGCCCCAGCATTTT. Translated: CASSEGGTGNQPQHF.